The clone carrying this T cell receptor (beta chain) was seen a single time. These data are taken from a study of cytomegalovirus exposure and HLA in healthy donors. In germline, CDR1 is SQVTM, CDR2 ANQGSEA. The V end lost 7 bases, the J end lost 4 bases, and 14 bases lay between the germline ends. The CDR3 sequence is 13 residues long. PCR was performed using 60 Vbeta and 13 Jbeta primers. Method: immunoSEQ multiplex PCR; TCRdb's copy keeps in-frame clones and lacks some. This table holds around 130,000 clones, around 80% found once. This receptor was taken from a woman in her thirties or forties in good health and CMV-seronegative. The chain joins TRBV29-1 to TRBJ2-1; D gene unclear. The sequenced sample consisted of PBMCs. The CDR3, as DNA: TGCAGCGCTCTAATTAGCACTTACAATGAGCAGTTCTTC. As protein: CSALISTYNEQFF.